This T cell receptor beta chain was obtained from a study of blood T cells in healthy people across ages. Findings and limits, study-wide: For the donors, CMV status was unknown and possibly confounded expanded clonotype changes.

This clonotype occurred a few times. Its antigen is undetermined. V was clipped by 4 bases and J by 10 bases, with 11 bases between them. The germline V gene encodes CDR1 MGHDK and CDR2 SYGVNS. The length of the CDR3 is 13 residues. It was with a sample-barcoded 5' primer and a J-beta primer mix that a second PCR of about 6 to 11 cycles was run. MiXCR, run by TCRdb on the 5' RACE reads, gives a single entry per CDR3 protein. The data hold more than 900,000 distinct CDR3 sequences, with around 29% observed a single time. These data were also reused for a study on T cells of mothers and their children. That source reports: A few healthy Caucasian mothers gave samples, and so did their six children. Sequencing got over 8 million TCR beta CDR3 reads from each mother and some 3 million from each child.

This TCR was sampled from a woman in her thirties or forties in good health. This chain connects TRBV25-1 to TRBJ1-6; D unclear. The specimen sequenced was blood. This CDR3 reads CASSGNPGSPLHF. CDR3 sequence (DNA): TGTGCCAGCAGTGGAAACCCGGGCTCACCCCTCCACTTT.